The 21 T cell receptor beta chains below all came from one sample that was sequenced in a study of T cells after posttransplantation cyclophosphamide. Sequencing used immunoSEQ multiplex PCR; TCRdb keeps in-frame clones, though not all of them. The specimen has 25,000 to 35,000 clones, none found just once. Sequenced sample: PBMCs. Source of these receptors: a woman younger than 45 in good health and a related stem cell transplant donor.

The table lists this clone with many counts. The CDR3, as DNA: TGTGCCAGCAGCTTAGGCGGGCTCTCTGGAAACACCATATATTTT. Residues: CASSLGGLSGNTIYF. The chain carries TRBV7-2 and TRBJ1-3; no clear D gene. The CDR3 is made up of 15 amino acids. The germline CDR1 and CDR2 sequences are SGHTA and FQGNSA. Trimming removed 1 base from V and 0 bases from J, with 7 bases in between.

The chain recombines TRBV7-2 with TRBJ2-5; TRBD2 might be the D (7 bases). The germline V and J ends were trimmed by 5 bases and 5 bases, with 18 bases remaining between them. The CDR3 loop spans 15 amino acids. The germline V gene encodes CDR1 SGHTA and CDR2 FQGNSA. CDR3 residues: CASSPRRGGAETQYF. In DNA, the CDR3 is TGTGCCAGCAGCCCGAGGAGGGGGGGCGCCGAGACCCAGTACTTC.

This clone came up many times. The chain couples TRBV5-4 to TRBJ1-1; the match to TRBD1 covers 7 bases. CDR3 length: 12 amino acids. V lost 4 bases to trimming and J lost 6 bases; unmatched junction nucleotides: 3. Germline loops: CDR1 SGHNT, CDR2 YYREEE (reference sequence). The CDR3 sequence: CASSQGQAEAFF. DNA for the CDR3: TGTGCCAGCAGCCAAGGACAGGCTGAAGCTTTCTTT.

This clone appeared a few times. The rearrangement uses TRBV6-2 or TRBV6-3 and TRBJ2-5; no reliable D call. The CDR3 contains 16 residues. The germline CDR1 and CDR2 sequences are MNHEY and SVGEGT. The ends were cut back, 4 bases at V and 5 bases at J, with 20 bases in the middle. DNA of the CDR3: TGTGCCAGCAGTTCCCCACGCTACCGGATCGGGGAGACCCAGTACTTC. Its protein product is CASSSPRYRIGETQYF.

This clone was recorded many times. The chain links TRBV5-6 to TRBJ2-1, with D possibly matching TRBD2 (6 bases). The CDR3 loop spans 18 amino acids. Germline V gene sequence: CDR1 SGHDT, CDR2 YYEEEE. Trimming left V 4 bases short and J 0 bases short, with 20 bases between. CDR3: CASSPYHWWGDSYNEQFF. CDR3 nucleotides: TGTGCCAGCAGCCCCTACCACTGGTGGGGGGACTCCTACAATGAGCAGTTCTTC.

The CDR3 loop is CASSLPRTGISSTDTQYF. CDR3 in DNA: TGTGCCAGCAGCTTACCCCGGACAGGCATTTCTAGCACAGATACGCAGTATTTT. V and J are TRBV7-9 and TRBJ2-3, with 7 bases lining up with TRBD1. This CDR3 contains 18 residues. V dropped 2 bases and J dropped 0; count of bases not matched to a gene: 11. Germline V CDR1 and CDR2: SEHNR, FQNEAQ (reference sequence).

This clone has ten or more counts. The CDR3 nucleotides are TGTGCCAGCACCGGTGATCCGGCTAGCGGGGAATACGAGCAGTACTTC. Amino acid sequence: CASTGDPASGEYEQYF. The J gene is TRBJ2-7, the V gene TRBV6-2 or TRBV6-3; 9 bases are a match to TRBD2. This CDR3 has 16 residues. Germline assignment: CDR1 MNHEY and CDR2 SVGEGT. V trimming: 7 bases; J trimming: 4 bases; junction bases outside the gene matches: 14.

In its sample, this clone was seen many times. The gene calls are TRBV29-1 and TRBJ2-1, with TRBD2 identical over 11 bases. This CDR3 contains 15 residues. J gave up 10 bases and V 5 bases, and 13 bases lay outside the gene matches. Germline V gene sequence: CDR1 SQVTM, CDR2 ANQGSEA. In DNA, the CDR3 is TGCAGCGTTCCCCCCGGTAGCGGGGGGGCCAAGGAGCAGTTCTTC. It translates to CSVPPGSGGAKEQFF.

This clone was seen ten or more times. As DNA, the CDR3 is TGCGCCAGCAGCCACCAGACTAGCGGGGGGTTAGATACGCAGTATTTT. It specifies CASSHQTSGGLDTQYF. This chain links TRBV4-1 with TRBJ2-3; 13 positions agree with TRBD2. The CDR3 runs 16 residues. The trim removed 3 bases at V and 5 bases at J, leaving 5 bases unmatched. In germline, CDR1 is MGHRA, CDR2 YSYEKL.

The chain uses TRBV28 and TRBJ2-7; 9 bases are shared with TRBD1. Per the germline V gene, CDR1 is MDHEN and CDR2 is SYDVKM. The CDR3 spans 13 residues. The V segment lost 3 bases and the J segment 8 bases; nucleotides outside the gene matches: 5. The CDR3 is CASSFGTGYQQYF. The CDR3 nucleotides read TGTGCCAGCAGTTTTGGGACAGGGTACCAGCAGTACTTC.

The table lists this clone with a few counts. The genes are TRBV28 and TRBJ2-7, with D unresolved. CDR1 is MDHEN, CDR2 SYDVKM, per germline. V was cut by 3 bases and J by 2 bases, with 8 bases left in between. The CDR3 runs 13 residues. The CDR3 sequence: CASSFTPTYEQYF. The CDR3 DNA is TGTGCCAGCAGTTTCACTCCAACCTACGAGCAGTACTTC. Together with reference TRBV28 and TRBJ2-7, the CDR3 gives the full variable domain: DVKVTQSSRYLVKRTGEKVFLECVQDMDHENMFWYRQDPGLGLRLIYFSYDVKMKEKGDIPEGYSVSREKKERFSLILESASTNQTSMYLCASSFTPTYEQYFGPGTRLTVT.

The chain is built from TRBV9 and TRBJ1-2; TRBD1 is a possible D gene (5 bases). V gave up 0 bases and J gave up 4 bases, with 10 bases separating them. The CDR3 extends over 14 amino acids. Germline values: CDR1 SGDLS, CDR2 YYNGEE. The chain's CDR3 is CASSVGTGAYGYTF. The CDR3, as DNA: TGTGCCAGCAGCGTAGGCACAGGAGCCTATGGCTACACCTTC.

This clone occurred many times. The rearrangement joins TRBV28 to TRBJ1-1, with D perhaps matching TRBD1 (5 bases). Germline V CDR1 and CDR2: MDHEN, SYDVKM. Between the trimmed V and J ends, which lost 3 bases and 4 bases, there was a span of 15 bases. The CDR3 is 15 residues long. CDR3 sequence (DNA): TGTGCCAGCAGTTTCGAACAGGCAATAGGCACTGAAGCTTTCTTT. Protein product: CASSFEQAIGTEAFF.

This clone has ten or more counts. The V and J genes are TRBV19 and TRBJ2-7; 7 nucleotides match TRBD2. This CDR3 comprises 13 residues. The V and J ends lost 4 bases and 2 bases, in that order; junction bases with no gene match: 2. The germline V gene encodes CDR1 LNHDA and CDR2 SQIVND (reference sequence). The CDR3: CASSTGLAYEQYF. The CDR3 DNA follows: TGTGCCAGTAGTACAGGACTAGCCTACGAGCAGTACTTC.

This clone was seen repeatedly, ten times or more. The genes are TRBV6-4 and TRBJ2-7; D perhaps matches TRBD2 (6 bases). This CDR3 has 15 residues. Germline values: CDR1 MRHNA, CDR2 SNTAGT. The V end was cut by 3 bases, the J end by 4 bases, with 16 bases between. The CDR3 protein is CASSEEPGGAYEQYF. The CDR3 DNA reads as TGTGCCAGCAGTGAAGAACCCGGGGGAGCTTACGAGCAGTACTTC.

In its sample, this clone was seen a few times. The chain carries TRBV19 and TRBJ2-5; the match to TRBD2 covers 10 bases. The junction had 5 bases not matched to a gene; V was cut back by 5 bases and J by 2 bases. CDR3 length equals 15 residues. Looked up from germline, CDR1 is LNHDA and CDR2 is SQIVND (reference sequence). CDR3 in DNA: TGTGCCAGTAGTGATAGCGGGGGGCTGCAAGAGACCCAGTACTTC. It translates to CASSDSGGLQETQYF. The variable domain in full, with the rest retrieved from reference TRBV19 and TRBJ2-5, is DGGITQSPKYLFRKEGQNVTLSCEQNLNHDAMYWYRQDPGQGLRLIYYSQIVNDFQKGDIAEGYSVSREKKESFPLTVTSAQKNPTAFYLCASSDSGGLQETQYFGPGTRLLVL.

V gene TRBV4-2 combines with J gene TRBJ2-5, with a tentative D call TRBD2 (6 bases). Germline V gives CDR1 LGHNA, CDR2 YNFKEQ. The V and J ends lost 3 bases and 2 bases respectively, with 13 bases between them. CDR3 size: 15 residues. The CDR3, as DNA: TGTGCCAGCAGCCAGGACACGACTAGACAAGAGACCCAGTACTTC. Protein sequence: CASSQDTTRQETQYF.

This clone was observed many times. The V gene is TRBV12-3 or TRBV12-4, the J gene TRBJ1-5; TRBD1 matches 10 bases. With V trimmed by 5 bases and J by 0 bases, 10 bases remained unmatched. CDR3 size: 18 residues. In DNA form, the CDR3 reads TGTGCCAGCAGTCGCGGACAGGGGGGACGTTATAGCAATCAGCCCCAGCATTTT. Translating it yields CASSRGQGGRYSNQPQHF.

J is TRBJ1-6 and V is TRBV30, with 7 bases identical to TRBD1. The CDR3 consists of 13 residues. Germline V gene lookup returns CDR1 GTSNPN and CDR2 SVGIG (reference sequence). J lost 6 bases, V lost 5 bases, and 4 bases had no gene match. The CDR3 sequence is CAWQTGTNSPLHF. For the CDR3, the DNA is TGTGCCTGGCAGACAGGGACTAATTCACCCCTCCACTTT.

This clone was found many times. J is TRBJ1-6 and V is TRBV12-3 or TRBV12-4; TRBD1 matches 10 bases. The CDR3 contains 15 residues. V was clipped by 5 bases and J by 7 bases; unmatched bases: 5. The CDR3 coding sequence is TGTGCCAGCAGTCAGGGACAGGGGAGGAATTCACCCCTCCACTTT. Its translation is CASSQGQGRNSPLHF.

In this sample, this clone turned up many times. The rearrangement links TRBV12-3 or TRBV12-4 to TRBJ1-2; TRBD1 agrees at 8 bases. This CDR3 has 14 residues. The V and J ends lost 3 bases and 6 bases, in that order; junction bases with no gene match: 6. DNA for the CDR3: TGTGCCAGCAGTTTCTCACTGGGACAGGATGGCTACACCTTC. Protein sequence: CASSFSLGQDGYTF.